The 15 T cell receptor beta chains listed next were all sequenced from one sample in a study of PD-1 blockade in classical Hodgkin lymphoma. Profiling relied on immunoSEQ multiplex PCR, and the TCRdb table lists in-frame clones only, not all of them. The sample carries more than 9,000 clones, around 74% recorded once. As to time point: cycle 4 day 1 (C4D1), after 5 to 7 weeks of nivolumab. Each patient experienced a relapse that followed autologous stem cell transplantation, and brentuximab vedotin exposure varied. Researchers report purifying CD4+ T cells from thawed PBMCs by magnetic negative selection. The sample was CD4+ T cells from blood, taken before the fourth cycle of nivolumab. The receptors derive from a human donor with classical Hodgkin lymphoma.

The J gene is TRBJ2-1, the V gene TRBV28; 8 nucleotides align to TRBD2. The J segment lost 2 bases and the V segment lost 10 bases, leaving 10 bases of the junction unmatched. Germline CDR1 reads MDHEN; CDR2 reads SYDVKM. The CDR3 runs to 15 residues. Here the CDR3 reads CATLPGGGTYNEQFF. The DNA for the CDR3 is TGTGCCACCCTCCCGGGGGGGGGAACCTACAATGAGCAGTTCTTC.

This chain links TRBV2 with TRBJ2-2; no firm D call. V dropped 4 bases and J dropped 7 bases, with 7 bases sitting between them. This CDR3 contains 12 residues. Germline V gene data show CDR1 as SNHLY and CDR2 as FYNNEI. Here the CDR3 reads CASSGIIGELFF. CDR3 nucleotides: TGTGCCAGCAGTGGTATAATCGGGGAGCTGTTTTTT.

The chain combines TRBV7-9 with TRBJ2-1; 9 bases match TRBD1. The CDR3 spans 15 residues. Trimming cost V 7 bases and J 4 bases; bases outside gene matches: 8. The germline V gene encodes CDR1 SEHNR and CDR2 FQNEAQ (reference sequence). The CDR3 DNA reads as TGTGCCAGCACCGTCTTGGGACAGGGTTACAATGAGCAGTTCTTC. This gives the protein CASTVLGQGYNEQFF.

Here the CDR3 DNA reads TGTGCCAGCAGCCTCGACAGGGGGGATACGCAGTATTTT. Encoded protein: CASSLDRGDTQYF. J is TRBJ2-3 and V is TRBV7-3; TRBD1 matches 9 bases. Germline V lookup: CDR1 SGHTA, CDR2 FQGTGA. The CDR3 extends over 13 amino acids. V trimming: 5 bases; J trimming: 6 bases; junction bases outside the gene matches: 3. The whole variable domain, remainder taken from reference TRBV7-3 and TRBJ2-3, is GAGVSQTPSNKVTEKGKYVELRCDPISGHTALYWYRQSLGQGPEFLIYFQGTGAADDSGLPNDRFFAVRPEGSVSTLKIQRTERGDSAVYLCASSLDRGDTQYFGPGTRLTVL.

This clone showed up just once. This chain uses TRBV10-1 with TRBJ1-1; D may be TRBD1 (5 bases). The CDR3 is made up of 15 amino acids. Looked up from germline, CDR1 is WNHNN and CDR2 is SYGVQD (reference sequence). V lost 3 bases and J lost 1, with 12 bases in between. CDR3 DNA sequence: TGCGCCAGCAGTGAATCCGGGACGGAGAACACTGAAGCTTTCTTT. Protein: CASSESGTENTEAFF.

In its sample, this clone was seen a few times. The CDR3 DNA follows: TGCAGCGTTGAATTATTGGAGGGATCGAGGACTGAAGCTTTCTTT. This codes for CSVELLEGSRTEAFF. The rearrangement uses TRBV29-1 and TRBJ1-1; D ambiguous. The CDR3 has 15 residues. Germline CDR1 and CDR2: SQVTM and ANQGSEA. Trimming removed 2 bases at V and 5 bases at J, with 18 bases between.

This rearrangement joins TRBV7-2 to TRBJ2-1, with TRBD2 identical over 13 bases. CDR3 size: 19 residues. Per the germline V gene, CDR1 is SGHTA and CDR2 is FQGNSA. V trimming: 5 bases; J trimming: 3 bases; junction bases outside the gene matches: 13. CDR3 region: CASSPRTSGSPRFYNEQFF. Written as DNA, the CDR3 is TGTGCCAGCAGCCCGAGGACTAGCGGGAGCCCTCGATTCTACAATGAGCAGTTCTTC.

V and J are TRBV5-1 and TRBJ2-5; D may be TRBD2 (6 bases). Looked up from germline, CDR1 is SGHRS and CDR2 is YFSETQ. CDR3 length: 14 amino acids. Trimming left V 4 bases short and J 0 bases short, with 10 bases between. The CDR3 coding sequence is TGCGCCAGCAGCGTAATAGCGGACCAAGAGACCCAGTACTTC. Protein: CASSVIADQETQYF.

This clone showed up just a few times. V is TRBV2 and J is TRBJ2-7; D call uncertain. Trimming left V 7 bases short and J 5 bases short, with 9 bases between. Germline CDR1 reads SNHLY; CDR2 reads FYNNEI. The CDR3 has 11 amino acids. CDR3 DNA: TGTGCCAGCACAGCACAAAACGAGCAGTACTTC. It specifies CASTAQNEQYF.

The chain has TRBV28 and TRBJ1-4, with a tentative D call TRBD1 (5 bases). This CDR3 comprises 16 residues. Per germline, CDR1 MDHEN and CDR2 SYDVKM. V lost 2 bases and J lost 8, with 18 bases in between. The DNA for the CDR3 is TGTGCCAGCAGTTTAGGTGGCGCAGGGAAGGGGGAAAAACTGTTTTTT. Translation: CASSLGGAGKGEKLFF.

This clone was detected only a few times. The rearrangement links TRBV6-1 to TRBJ1-1; 8 bases line up with TRBD1. Germline-derived CDR1 and CDR2 are MNHNS and SASEGT. This CDR3 spans 14 amino acids. The V and J ends lost 6 bases and 1 base, in that order; junction bases with no gene match: 4. CDR3 sequence (DNA): TGTGCCAGCAGGGCCGGGACAGGGAACACTGAAGCTTTCTTT. Its protein is CASRAGTGNTEAFF.

This clone has more than one count but fewer than ten. This sequence joins TRBV2 and TRBJ1-6; D is uncertain. Germline-derived CDR1 and CDR2 are SNHLY and FYNNEI. The V end lost 7 bases, the J end lost 9 bases, and 22 bases lay between the germline ends. The CDR3 is made up of 16 amino acids. DNA of the CDR3: TGTGCCAGCACCCGAGCCTGGCCGGGTGTAAGTTCACCCCTCCACTTT. Residues: CASTRAWPGVSSPLHF.

The chain combines TRBV5-1 with TRBJ1-2; TRBD1 agrees at 7 bases. Germline-derived CDR1 and CDR2 are SGHRS and YFSETQ. V lost 0 bases to trimming and J lost 4 bases; unmatched junction nucleotides: 9. The CDR3 loop spans 16 amino acids. Here the CDR3 DNA reads TGCGCCAGCAGCTTGGCGGCTGGGACAGTAGTCTATGGCTACACCTTC. Translation gives CASSLAAGTVVYGYTF.

This chain links TRBV6-1 with TRBJ1-2, with D maybe TRBD1 (5 bases). Germline CDR1 MNHNS, CDR2 SASEGT. CDR3 length: 13 amino acids. With 5 bases removed from V and 6 bases from J, the gap between germline ends came to 13 bases. The CDR3, as DNA: TGTGCCAGCAGTCTCGGGGGTTCGGATGGCTACACCTTC. Protein sequence: CASSLGGSDGYTF.

This chain links TRBV5-4 with TRBJ2-5, with D possibly TRBD2 on 5 matching bases. CDR3 length: 16 amino acids. Germline values: CDR1 SGHNT, CDR2 YYREEE (reference sequence). V shed 4 bases and J shed 2 bases, with 18 bases lying between them. This chain's CDR3 is CASSPSAGLLQETQYF. The CDR3 DNA is TGTGCCAGCAGCCCCTCGGCGGGCTTACTTCAAGAGACCCAGTACTTC.